The 21 T cell receptor beta chains given below trace back to one sample, sequenced in a study of blood T cells in healthy people across ages. For the second PCR, which ran for about 7 to 11 cycles, a sample-barcoded 5' primer and a J-beta primer mix were used. TCRdb analysed the 5' RACE reads with MiXCR anew, one entry per CDR3 protein. This table holds 1.5 million to 1.8 million distinct CDR3 sequences, roughly 43% found once. Sequencing was performed on blood. These receptor sequences come from a woman younger than 35 in good health.

Only a few counts were recorded for this clonotype. The chain combines TRBV4-2 with TRBJ2-5, with TRBD2 matching over 7 bases. The V gene's germline CDR1 is LGHNA and CDR2 YNFKEQ. The V segment lost 5 bases and the J segment 5 bases; nucleotides outside the gene matches: 11. The CDR3 runs to 15 residues. In DNA, the CDR3 is TGTGCCAGCAGCATGGGACTACAAACGGGGGAGACCCAGTACTTC. It translates to CASSMGLQTGETQYF.

Only one count was recorded for this clonotype. The chain couples TRBV4-3 to TRBJ2-2; TRBD2 agrees at 8 bases. The CDR3 contains 16 residues. Germline V gives CDR1 LGHNA, CDR2 YSLEER. J gave up 4 bases and V 0 bases, and 4 bases lay outside the gene matches. In DNA, the CDR3 is TGCGCCAGCAGCCAAGAAGCGGGAGAGCTCACCGGGGAGCTGTTTTTT. Its translation is CASSQEAGELTGELFF.

The gene calls are TRBV28 and TRBJ2-7, with 10 bases lining up with TRBD2. Trimming removed 6 bases from V and 3 bases from J; junction bases left unmatched: 8. The CDR3 has 15 amino acids. CDR1 is MDHEN, CDR2 SYDVKM, per germline. CDR3 residues: CASRAPGTSDYEQYF. CDR3 sequence (DNA): TGTGCCAGCAGGGCTCCCGGGACTAGCGACTACGAGCAGTACTTC.

This clonotype occurred many times. Here the CDR3 DNA reads TGTGCCAGCAGGGGGACAGGGACTAACTATGGCTACACCTTC. Its translation: CASRGTGTNYGYTF. The chain couples TRBV2 to TRBJ1-2, with 9 bases fitting TRBD1. This CDR3 has 14 amino acids. Germline V CDR1 and CDR2: SNHLY, FYNNEI. The V segment lost 6 bases and the J segment 0 bases; nucleotides outside the gene matches: 2.

The CDR3: CANTTIPDPTSTDTQYF. DNA for the CDR3: TGTGCCAACACAACAATCCCCGACCCAACTAGCACAGATACGCAGTATTTT. J is TRBJ2-3 and V is TRBV27; D is uncertain. Looked up from germline, CDR1 is MNHEY and CDR2 is SMNVEV (reference sequence). This CDR3 is built from 17 residues. V was cut by 10 bases and J by 0 bases, with 23 bases left in between.

CDR3 in DNA: TGTGCCAGCAGCTCGGGAGGGACGGTTGGCCACGAGCAGTACTTC. Protein product: CASSSGGTVGHEQYF. This chain uses TRBV7-2 with TRBJ2-7; 8 nucleotides match TRBD2. V lost 4 bases and J lost 5; bases outside the gene matches: 10. The CDR3 is made up of 15 amino acids. CDR1 and CDR2 from the germline V gene are SGHTA and FQGNSA. The full variable domain, rest sourced from reference TRBV7-2 and TRBJ2-7, is GAGVSQSPSNKVTEKGKDVELRCDPISGHTALYWYRQSLGQGLEFLIYFQGNSAPDKSGLPSDRFSAERTGGSVSTLTIQRTQQEDSAVYLCASSSGGTVGHEQYFGPGTRLTVT.

This clonotype was seen at least ten times. The chain recombines TRBV28 with TRBJ2-5, with D hard to call. V was trimmed by 1 base and J by 1 base, leaving 7 bases between them. The CDR3 spans 14 residues. Germline-derived CDR1 and CDR2 are MDHEN and SYDVKM. CDR3 amino acids: CASSLYPLQETQYF. The CDR3 region has the DNA TGTGCCAGCAGTTTATACCCCCTCCAAGAGACCCAGTACTTC.

This chain uses TRBV13 with TRBJ2-7, with TRBD1 identical over 7 bases. Germline-derived CDR1 and CDR2 are PRHDT and FYEKMQ (reference sequence). With V trimmed by 5 bases and J by 0 bases, 4 bases remained unmatched. The length of the CDR3 is 14 residues. CDR3 DNA sequence: TGTGCCAGCAGCAAGGGGGACAGCTCCTACGAGCAGTACTTC. Its translation: CASSKGDSSYEQYF. The full variable domain, completed using reference TRBV13 and TRBJ2-7, is AAGVIQSPRHLIKEKRETATLKCYPIPRHDTVYWYQQGPGQDPQFLISFYEKMQSDKGSIPDRFSAQQFSDYHSELNMSSLELGDSALYFCASSKGDSSYEQYFGPGTRLTVT.

CDR3 in DNA: TGTGCCAGCAGCCCTAGGGCGGTCGGCTCCTACAATGAGCAGTTCTTC. Its translation is CASSPRAVGSYNEQFF. The chain employs TRBV9 and TRBJ2-1; D is ambiguous. This CDR3 region has 16 residues. V lost 4 bases, J lost 0 bases, and 14 bases lay in between. CDR1 is SGDLS, CDR2 YYNGEE, per germline.

This clonotype has more than one count but fewer than ten. This chain uses TRBV20-1 with TRBJ1-5, with unresolved D. Germline loops: CDR1 DFQATT, CDR2 SNEGSKA (reference sequence). The CDR3 covers 13 residues. With 1 base removed from V and 0 bases from J, the gap between germline ends came to 4 bases. For the CDR3, the DNA is TGCAGTGCTAGAGCGGATAGCAATCAGCCCCAGCATTTT. This sequence encodes CSARADSNQPQHF.

The gene calls are TRBV6-6 and TRBJ1-5; D might be TRBD1 (5 bases). Germline CDR1 MNHNY, CDR2 SVGAGI (reference sequence). Trimming removed 1 base from V and 7 bases from J, with 14 bases in between. This CDR3 spans 15 amino acids. The CDR3 DNA reads as TGTGCCAGCAGTTACTTCGGGACTCCCGGGCAGCCCCAGCATTTT. Translating it yields CASSYFGTPGQPQHF.

In this sample, this clonotype turned up once. The chain carries TRBV27 and TRBJ1-1; no clear D. The CDR3 covers 15 residues. Looked up from germline, CDR1 is MNHEY and CDR2 is SMNVEV (reference sequence). The V gene lost 3 bases and the J gene lost 0 bases, with 11 bases spanning the gap. The CDR3 loop reads CASSFPMGMNTEAFF. The CDR3 DNA is TGTGCCAGCAGTTTTCCGATGGGAATGAACACTGAAGCTTTCTTT.

V is TRBV10-1 and J is TRBJ1-1; a possible D gene is TRBD1 (6 bases). Between the trimmed V and J ends, which lost 8 bases and 4 bases, there was a span of 14 bases. Germline V gene lookup returns CDR1 WNHNN and CDR2 SYGVQD (reference sequence). The length of the CDR3 is 13 residues. The CDR3 sequence: CASSTGKATEAFF. CDR3 DNA sequence: TGCGCCAGCTCAACAGGGAAGGCCACTGAAGCTTTCTTT.

This clonotype was observed a handful of times. CDR3 sequence reads: CASSFGPDQYEQYF. CDR3 nucleotides: TGTGCCAGCAGCTTCGGACCAGACCAGTACGAGCAGTACTTC. This rearrangement joins TRBV7-2 to TRBJ2-7, with D hard to call. Germline V gene data show CDR1 as SGHTA and CDR2 as FQGNSA. Trimming took 3 bases from V and 4 from J, leaving 13 bases between them. This CDR3 contains 14 residues.

The chain carries TRBV6-2 or TRBV6-3 and TRBJ2-3, with 7 bases aligning to TRBD2. CDR1 is MNHEY and CDR2 is SVGEGT in the germline V gene. The CDR3 has 15 amino acids. With V trimmed by 2 bases and J by 5 bases, 7 bases remained unmatched. The CDR3 region is CASSYVREERDTQYF. The DNA for the CDR3 is TGTGCCAGCAGTTACGTCCGGGAGGAGAGAGATACGCAGTATTTT.

The V and J genes are TRBV20-1 and TRBJ1-5, with D maybe TRBD1 (5 bases). CDR1 DFQATT and CDR2 SNEGSKA come from the germline V gene (reference sequence). Trimming took 3 bases from V and 0 from J, leaving 12 bases between them. The length of the CDR3 is 15 residues. The CDR3: CSASHGAYSNQPQHF. The CDR3 coding sequence is TGCAGTGCTAGTCACGGGGCTTATAGCAATCAGCCCCAGCATTTT.

This clonotype was counted between two and nine times. The chain carries TRBV7-8 and TRBJ2-3, with TRBD2 matching over 8 bases. V trimming: 5 bases; J trimming: 6 bases; junction bases outside the gene matches: 10. The CDR3 has 15 residues. Germline V gives CDR1 SGHVS, CDR2 FQNEAQ. The CDR3: CASSVPGTSGDTQYF. CDR3 nucleotides: TGTGCCAGCAGCGTACCCGGGACTAGTGGCGATACGCAGTATTTT.

The sample holds a few counts of this clonotype. The chain employs TRBV7-9 and TRBJ2-5, with no clear D. CDR1 is SEHNR and CDR2 is FQNEAQ in the germline V gene (reference sequence). The CDR3 sequence is 14 residues long. V dropped 0 bases and J dropped 0 bases, with 5 bases sitting between them. The CDR3 loop reads CASSLAAYQETQYF. In DNA form, the CDR3 reads TGTGCCAGCAGCTTAGCAGCTTACCAAGAGACCCAGTACTTC. The whole variable domain, filled in from reference TRBV7-9 and TRBJ2-5, reads DTGVSQNPRHKITKRGQNVTFRCDPISEHNRLYWYRQTLGQGPEFLTYFQNEAQLEKSRLLSDRFSAERPKGSFSTLEIQRTEQGDSAMYLCASSLAAYQETQYFGPGTRLLVL.

This clonotype showed up many times. CDR3 nucleotide sequence: TGTGCCTCACAGGGGGTTAAAAACGAGCAGTACTTC. This encodes CASQGVKNEQYF. The V gene is TRBV12-3 or TRBV12-4, the J gene TRBJ2-7; TRBD1 agrees at 8 bases. This CDR3 is 12 amino acids long. V shed 11 bases and J 5 bases; nucleotides not matched to a gene: 8.

In this sample, this clonotype turned up a few times. The chain uses TRBV20-1 and TRBJ2-5; TRBD2 aligns across 10 bases. The junction had 8 bases not matched to a gene; V was cut back by 2 bases and J by 2 bases. The length of the CDR3 is 16 residues. Germline lookup yields CDR1 DFQATT and CDR2 SNEGSKA (reference sequence). CDR3 loop: CSARLAGDRRQETQYF. CDR3 coding DNA: TGCAGTGCTAGACTAGCGGGAGATCGAAGGCAAGAGACCCAGTACTTC.

This rearrangement joins TRBV28 to TRBJ2-7, with 7 bases matching TRBD1. The tail of the sequence fits TRBJ2-1 better, so the J call may be wrong. The germline V gene encodes CDR1 MDHEN and CDR2 SYDVKM. The CDR3 is made up of 14 amino acids. This CDR3 is CASSLGTGESEQFF. The CDR3 nucleotides are TGTGCCAGCAGTTTAGGAACAGGGGAGTCCGAGCAGTTCTTC.